The rows below give T cell receptor beta chains drawn from one sample of a study of shared clonotypes between healthy human individuals. This table comes from immunoSEQ multiplex PCR, and its TCRdb copy is limited to in-frame clones, with some not included. The table lists roughly 1,800,000 clones, around 96% of them singletons, with approximately 1.2% in the top ten. The specimen sequenced was naive CD8+ T cells sorted from blood. Source of these receptors: a man younger than 30 in good health. The CDR3 runs from the conserved cysteine through the conserved F or W. Each record gives: J gene, D gene, V gene, clone size, CDR3 protein. The D gene is left open where the match is weak. Clone size is stated in some rows and not others, as once, few, many or a class when expanded.

J gene: TRBJ1-1; D gene: NA; V gene: TRBV2; clone size: NA; CDR3 protein: CASSHKPAWGDTEAFF
J gene: TRBJ2-7; D gene: TRBD1; V gene: TRBV6-5; clone size: NA; CDR3 protein: CASSTGTGGYEQYF
J gene: TRBJ2-5; D gene: NA; V gene: TRBV5-6; clone size: NA; CDR3 protein: CASSSTGETQYF
J gene: TRBJ2-7; D gene: NA; V gene: TRBV27; clone size: NA; CDR3 protein: CASRGGGHEQYF
J gene: TRBJ2-5; D gene: TRBD1; V gene: TRBV7-8; clone size: NA; CDR3 protein: CASSRLGTGGLQETQYF
J gene: TRBJ1-1; D gene: NA; V gene: TRBV2; clone size: NA; CDR3 protein: CASSEPLGNTEAFF
J gene: TRBJ2-7; D gene: NA; V gene: TRBV19; clone size: NA; CDR3 protein: CASSIRGLPYEQYF
J gene: TRBJ2-6; D gene: TRBD2; V gene: TRBV7-9; clone size: NA; CDR3 protein: CASSSTSGGSGANVLTF
J gene: TRBJ1-5; D gene: NA; V gene: TRBV12-5; clone size: NA; CDR3 protein: CASVFTDGQPQHF
J gene: TRBJ2-1; D gene: TRBD2; V gene: TRBV9; clone size: NA; CDR3 protein: CASSVALSGSVVEQFF
J gene: TRBJ2-2; D gene: NA; V gene: TRBV11-2; clone size: NA; CDR3 protein: CACGPGELFF
J gene: TRBJ1-2; D gene: NA; V gene: TRBV29-1; clone size: NA; CDR3 protein: CSVEDALQVYGYTF
J gene: TRBJ1-2; D gene: NA; V gene: TRBV13; clone size: NA; CDR3 protein: CASSPGRWLSGYTF
J gene: TRBJ2-6; D gene: NA; V gene: TRBV5-6; clone size: NA; CDR3 protein: CASSSENSGANVLTF
J gene: TRBJ1-2; D gene: TRBD1; V gene: TRBV5-6; clone size: NA; CDR3 protein: CASSLGGQGSYGYTF
J gene: TRBJ2-1; D gene: NA; V gene: TRBV28; clone size: NA; CDR3 protein: CAIGQSSYNEQFF
J gene: TRBJ1-5; D gene: TRBD1; V gene: TRBV27; clone size: NA; CDR3 protein: CASSLAWGTGEQPQHF
J gene: TRBJ2-4; D gene: TRBD2; V gene: TRBV2; clone size: NA; CDR3 protein: CASSETLAGGIAKNIQYF
J gene: TRBJ1-2; D gene: NA; V gene: TRBV7-2; clone size: NA; CDR3 protein: CATRWGEGRGYTF
J gene: TRBJ1-4; D gene: NA; V gene: TRBV14; clone size: NA; CDR3 protein: CASSHLSAPYEKLFF
J gene: TRBJ2-7; D gene: TRBD2; V gene: TRBV13; clone size: NA; CDR3 protein: CASSISGRGYEQYF
J gene: TRBJ2-7; D gene: TRBD1; V gene: TRBV6-5; clone size: once; CDR3 protein: CASSYIAGGEADEQYF
J gene: TRBJ2-7; D gene: TRBD2; V gene: TRBV6-5; clone size: NA; CDR3 protein: CASTPAGAPSYEQYF
J gene: TRBJ2-2; D gene: NA; V gene: TRBV6-5; clone size: once; CDR3 protein: CASSFPGGGELFF
J gene: TRBJ2-7; D gene: TRBD1; V gene: TRBV4-1; clone size: NA; CDR3 protein: CASSHRRTGTYEQYF
J gene: TRBJ2-7; D gene: TRBD1; V gene: TRBV9; clone size: NA; CDR3 protein: CASSTRDRANEQYF
J gene: TRBJ1-2; D gene: NA; V gene: TRBV11-1; clone size: NA; CDR3 protein: CASTPLRNTGIRGYTF
J gene: TRBJ1-1; D gene: NA; V gene: TRBV30; clone size: once; CDR3 protein: CAWSSIAGANTEAFF
J gene: TRBJ1-1; D gene: NA; V gene: TRBV5-6; clone size: once; CDR3 protein: CASSPGWTEAFF
J gene: TRBJ2-1; D gene: NA; V gene: TRBV5-4; clone size: NA; CDR3 protein: CASSPGLARNEQFF
J gene: TRBJ2-2; D gene: TRBD2; V gene: TRBV5-1; clone size: NA; CDR3 protein: CASSLAAGALTGELFF
J gene: TRBJ2-7; D gene: TRBD2; V gene: TRBV27; clone size: NA; CDR3 protein: CASSLWTSGAYEQYF
J gene: TRBJ2-7; D gene: NA; V gene: TRBV11-2; clone size: NA; CDR3 protein: CASSRRGPYEQYF
J gene: TRBJ1-1; D gene: TRBD1; V gene: TRBV4-3; clone size: NA; CDR3 protein: CASSQVVLVTGGWENTEAFF
J gene: TRBJ2-7; D gene: NA; V gene: TRBV28; clone size: once; CDR3 protein: CASSPPLGAHYEQYF
J gene: TRBJ2-3; D gene: TRBD2; V gene: TRBV4-3; clone size: NA; CDR3 protein: CASSQGTGGLTDTQYF
J gene: TRBJ2-5; D gene: NA; V gene: TRBV14; clone size: NA; CDR3 protein: CASSDREYQETQYF
J gene: TRBJ2-7; D gene: TRBD1; V gene: TRBV27; clone size: NA; CDR3 protein: CASSLKGAHSYEQYF
J gene: TRBJ2-7; D gene: TRBD2; V gene: TRBV19; clone size: NA; CDR3 protein: CASTPGTSYEQYF
J gene: TRBJ1-2; D gene: NA; V gene: TRBV6-5; clone size: NA; CDR3 protein: CASSYGDNGYTF
J gene: TRBJ1-1; D gene: NA; V gene: TRBV25-1; clone size: NA; CDR3 protein: CASSEGWGFEAFF
J gene: TRBJ1-1; D gene: NA; V gene: TRBV30; clone size: NA; CDR3 protein: CAWSVTGAAEAFF
J gene: TRBJ1-3; D gene: NA; V gene: TRBV19; clone size: once; CDR3 protein: CASSIGLSGNTIYF
J gene: TRBJ2-5; D gene: TRBD2; V gene: TRBV27; clone size: NA; CDR3 protein: CASSSGLAGTETQYF
J gene: TRBJ2-7; D gene: NA; V gene: TRBV30; clone size: NA; CDR3 protein: CAWTDAYEQYF